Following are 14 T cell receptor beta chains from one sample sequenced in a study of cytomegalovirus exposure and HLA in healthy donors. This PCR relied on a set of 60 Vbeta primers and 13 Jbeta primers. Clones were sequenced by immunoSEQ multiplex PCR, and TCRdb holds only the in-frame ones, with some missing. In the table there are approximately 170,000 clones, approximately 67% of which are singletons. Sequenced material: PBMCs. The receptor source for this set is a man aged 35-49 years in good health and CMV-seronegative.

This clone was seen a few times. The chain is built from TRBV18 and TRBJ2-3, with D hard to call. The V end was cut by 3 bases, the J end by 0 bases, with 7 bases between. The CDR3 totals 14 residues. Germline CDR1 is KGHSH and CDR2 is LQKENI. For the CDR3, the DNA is TGTGCCAGCTCACCCCCGACTAGCACAGATACGCAGTATTTT. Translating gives CASSPPTSTDTQYF.

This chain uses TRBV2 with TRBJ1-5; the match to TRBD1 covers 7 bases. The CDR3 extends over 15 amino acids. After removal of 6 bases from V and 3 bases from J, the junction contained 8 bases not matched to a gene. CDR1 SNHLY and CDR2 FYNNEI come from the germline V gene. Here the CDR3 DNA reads TGTGCCAGCAGGGGAATACAGGGGTACAATCAGCCCCAGCATTTT. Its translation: CASRGIQGYNQPQHF.

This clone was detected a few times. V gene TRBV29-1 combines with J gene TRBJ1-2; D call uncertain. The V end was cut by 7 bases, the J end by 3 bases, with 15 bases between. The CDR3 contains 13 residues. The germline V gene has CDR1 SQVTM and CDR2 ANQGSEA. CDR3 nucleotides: TGCAGCGCGAGGACTCCGCGAGACTATGGCTACACCTTC. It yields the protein CSARTPRDYGYTF.

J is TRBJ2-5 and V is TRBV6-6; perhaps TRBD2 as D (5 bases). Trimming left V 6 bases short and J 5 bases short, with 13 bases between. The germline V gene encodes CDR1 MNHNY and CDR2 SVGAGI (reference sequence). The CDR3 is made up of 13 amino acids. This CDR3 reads CASSATRAETQYF. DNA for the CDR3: TGTGCCAGCAGCGCTACGAGGGCGGAGACCCAGTACTTC.

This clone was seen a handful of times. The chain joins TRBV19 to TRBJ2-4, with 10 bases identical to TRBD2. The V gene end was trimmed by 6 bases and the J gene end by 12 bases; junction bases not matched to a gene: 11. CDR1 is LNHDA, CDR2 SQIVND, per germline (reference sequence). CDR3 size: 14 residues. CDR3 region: CASSNQLAGLTQYF. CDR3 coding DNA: TGTGCCAGTAGCAATCAACTAGCGGGACTAACTCAGTACTTC.

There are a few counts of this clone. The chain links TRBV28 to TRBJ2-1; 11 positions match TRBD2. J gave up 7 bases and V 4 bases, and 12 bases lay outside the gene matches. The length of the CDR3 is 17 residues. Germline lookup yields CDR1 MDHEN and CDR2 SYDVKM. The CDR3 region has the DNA TGTGCCAGCAGTTCCCGGCTAGCGGGGGGTAAAGTGAATGAGCAGTTCTTC. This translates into CASSSRLAGGKVNEQFF.

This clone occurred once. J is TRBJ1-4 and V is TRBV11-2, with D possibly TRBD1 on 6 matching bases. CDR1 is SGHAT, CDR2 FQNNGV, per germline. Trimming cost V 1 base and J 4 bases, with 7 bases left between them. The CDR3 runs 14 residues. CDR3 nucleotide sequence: TGTGCCAGCAGCTTAGTAGGGGGTAATGAAAAACTGTTTTTT. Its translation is CASSLVGGNEKLFF. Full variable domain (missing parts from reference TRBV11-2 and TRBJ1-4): EAGVAQSPRYKIIEKRQSVAFWCNPISGHATLYWYQQILGQGPKLLIQFQNNGVVDDSQLPKDRFSAERLKGVDSTLKIQPAKLEDSAVYLCASSLVGGNEKLFFGSGTQLSVL.

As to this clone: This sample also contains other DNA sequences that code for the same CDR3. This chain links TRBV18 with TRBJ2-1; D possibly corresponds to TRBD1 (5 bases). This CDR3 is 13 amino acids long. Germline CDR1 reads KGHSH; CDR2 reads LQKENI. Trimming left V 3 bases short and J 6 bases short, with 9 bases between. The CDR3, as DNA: TGTGCCAGCTCACCGGCGCAGGGCAATGAGCAGTTCTTC. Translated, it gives CASSPAQGNEQFF. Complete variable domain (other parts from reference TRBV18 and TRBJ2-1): NAGVMQNPRHLVRRRGQEARLRCSPMKGHSHVYWYRQLPEEGLKFMVYLQKENIIDESGMPKERFSAEFPKEGPSILRIQQVVRGDSAAYFCASSPAQGNEQFFGPGTRLTVL.

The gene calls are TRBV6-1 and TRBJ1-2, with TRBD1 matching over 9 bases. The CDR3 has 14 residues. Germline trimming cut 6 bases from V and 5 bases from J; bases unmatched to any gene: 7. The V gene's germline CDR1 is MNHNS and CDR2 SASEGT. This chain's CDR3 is CASRRDRAGYGYTF. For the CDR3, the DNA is TGTGCCAGCAGGAGGGACAGGGCTGGGTATGGCTACACCTTC.

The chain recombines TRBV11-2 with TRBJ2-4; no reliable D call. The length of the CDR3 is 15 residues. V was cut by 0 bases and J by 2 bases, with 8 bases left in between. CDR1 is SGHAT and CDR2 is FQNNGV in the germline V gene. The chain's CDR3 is CASSLDDGSKNIQYF. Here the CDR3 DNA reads TGTGCCAGCAGCTTAGATGACGGGTCCAAAAACATTCAGTACTTC. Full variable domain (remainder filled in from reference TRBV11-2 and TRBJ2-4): EAGVAQSPRYKIIEKRQSVAFWCNPISGHATLYWYQQILGQGPKLLIQFQNNGVVDDSQLPKDRFSAERLKGVDSTLKIQPAKLEDSAVYLCASSLDDGSKNIQYFGAGTRLSVL.

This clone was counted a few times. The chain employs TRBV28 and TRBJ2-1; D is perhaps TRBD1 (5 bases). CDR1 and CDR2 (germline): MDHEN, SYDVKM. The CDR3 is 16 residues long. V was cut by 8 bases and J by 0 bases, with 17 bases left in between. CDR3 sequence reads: CASQLSWTTSYNEQFF. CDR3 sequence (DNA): TGTGCCAGCCAACTTTCCTGGACAACCTCCTACAATGAGCAGTTCTTC.

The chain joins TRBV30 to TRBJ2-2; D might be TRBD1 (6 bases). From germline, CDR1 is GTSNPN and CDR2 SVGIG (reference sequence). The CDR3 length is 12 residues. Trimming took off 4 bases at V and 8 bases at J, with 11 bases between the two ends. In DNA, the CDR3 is TGTGCCTGGAACAGGGCCTCGGGGGAGCTGTTTTTT. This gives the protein CAWNRASGELFF.

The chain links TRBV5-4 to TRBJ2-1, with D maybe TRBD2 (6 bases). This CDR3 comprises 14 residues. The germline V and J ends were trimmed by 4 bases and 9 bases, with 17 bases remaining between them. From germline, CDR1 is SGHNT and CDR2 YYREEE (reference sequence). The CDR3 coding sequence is TGTGCCAGCAGCCATAAGCGGGCAGCCCGTGAGCAGTTCTTC. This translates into CASSHKRAAREQFF.

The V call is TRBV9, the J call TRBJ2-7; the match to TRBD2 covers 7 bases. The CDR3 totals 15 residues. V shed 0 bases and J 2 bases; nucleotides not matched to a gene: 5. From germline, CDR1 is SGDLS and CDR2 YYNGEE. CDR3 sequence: CASSVEASGTYEQYF. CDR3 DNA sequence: TGTGCCAGCAGCGTAGAGGCTAGCGGTACCTACGAGCAGTACTTC.